This is a list of T cell receptor beta chains from one sample in a study of T cell repertoires in cytomegalovirus infection. Using its own MiXCR run on the reads, TCRdb lists one record per CDR3 protein. The repertoire has 680,000 or so distinct CDR3 sequences, less than 40% of them found once; the top ten carry around 2.6%. Specimen: PBMCs. Receptor source: a human donor in good health (CMV status not recorded). Some clones in this sample may be carry-over from other donors' samples. CDR3s include the opening cysteine and the closing phenylalanine or tryptophan. Each record gives: CDR3 protein, V gene, J gene.

cdr3_aa: CASSRGGGEQYF
v_call: TRBV5-1
j_call: TRBJ2-7

cdr3_aa: CASSLGARGQPQHF
v_call: TRBV13
j_call: TRBJ1-5

cdr3_aa: CASSNPRARETQYF
v_call: TRBV5-6
j_call: TRBJ2-5

cdr3_aa: CSAGTGWTEAFF
v_call: TRBV20-1
j_call: TRBJ1-1

cdr3_aa: CASNVAKNIQYF
v_call: TRBV28
j_call: TRBJ2-4

cdr3_aa: CASRPSGRAGNEQFF
v_call: TRBV13
j_call: TRBJ2-1

cdr3_aa: CASSQPKSGGRFYNEQFF
v_call: TRBV4-1
j_call: TRBJ2-1

cdr3_aa: CASSPVAGDDTGELFF
v_call: TRBV28
j_call: TRBJ2-2

cdr3_aa: CASSLSRDSPLHF
v_call: TRBV7-3
j_call: TRBJ1-6

cdr3_aa: CASSNRGGNPEAFF
v_call: TRBV12-3/TRBV12-4
j_call: TRBJ1-1

cdr3_aa: CASSYARSLGGGEAFF
v_call: TRBV6-5
j_call: TRBJ1-1

cdr3_aa: CASSTSQGRAEAFF
v_call: TRBV6-1
j_call: TRBJ1-1

cdr3_aa: CASRRGGTLNEQFF
v_call: TRBV27
j_call: TRBJ2-1

cdr3_aa: CASSSGFYSSYEQYF
v_call: TRBV7-2
j_call: TRBJ2-7

cdr3_aa: CASSLTEGLHEQYF
v_call: TRBV28
j_call: TRBJ2-7

cdr3_aa: CASSLGARAAEKRFF
v_call: TRBV12-3/TRBV12-4
j_call: TRBJ1-4

cdr3_aa: CSVVFVASGEIEYNEQFF
v_call: TRBV29-1
j_call: TRBJ2-1

cdr3_aa: CSARPGTSGRTGELFF
v_call: TRBV20-1
j_call: TRBJ2-2

cdr3_aa: CASTPLAGVVNEQFF
v_call: TRBV28
j_call: TRBJ2-1

cdr3_aa: CSSKGAGDTGELFF
v_call: TRBV6-2/TRBV6-3
j_call: TRBJ2-2

cdr3_aa: CASSILTSGRGNEQFF
v_call: TRBV19
j_call: TRBJ2-1

cdr3_aa: CAIHQSGANVLTF
v_call: TRBV6-6
j_call: TRBJ2-6

cdr3_aa: CASSPVARSFNEQFF
v_call: TRBV18
j_call: TRBJ2-1

cdr3_aa: CASTPTGGGSQGTQYF
v_call: TRBV7-8
j_call: TRBJ2-5

cdr3_aa: CASLIGPNTEAFF
v_call: TRBV6-1
j_call: TRBJ1-1

cdr3_aa: CASGLDFGADTQYF
v_call: TRBV12-5
j_call: TRBJ2-3

cdr3_aa: CASSMRGAGGATDTQYF
v_call: TRBV7-8
j_call: TRBJ2-3

cdr3_aa: CAKQGLSETQYF
v_call: TRBV7-4
j_call: TRBJ2-5

cdr3_aa: CASSLGSFQETQYF
v_call: TRBV7-8
j_call: TRBJ2-5

cdr3_aa: CASSLDSGPDTQYF
v_call: TRBV11-1
j_call: TRBJ2-3

cdr3_aa: CASSSGPGAQHF
v_call: TRBV28
j_call: TRBJ1-5

cdr3_aa: CASSLLGGEEQYF
v_call: TRBV27
j_call: TRBJ2-7

cdr3_aa: CASSQDVDSYNYPEQFF
v_call: TRBV14
j_call: TRBJ2-1

cdr3_aa: CASSLIPGQNSGNTIYF
v_call: TRBV7-6
j_call: TRBJ1-3

cdr3_aa: CASNLYLGGDTQYF
v_call: TRBV12-3/TRBV12-4
j_call: TRBJ2-3

cdr3_aa: CASTPDRGARELFF
v_call: TRBV7-6
j_call: TRBJ2-2

cdr3_aa: CASSFIAVNTEAFF
v_call: TRBV28
j_call: TRBJ1-1

cdr3_aa: CASSQARTTDSPNQPQHF
v_call: TRBV11-2
j_call: TRBJ1-5

cdr3_aa: CASSSGRYYGYTF
v_call: TRBV12-3/TRBV12-4
j_call: TRBJ1-2

cdr3_aa: CASSLQTGGDQPQHF
v_call: TRBV4-1
j_call: TRBJ1-5

cdr3_aa: CASSLRAFNKGDKYNEQFF
v_call: TRBV7-3
j_call: TRBJ2-1

cdr3_aa: CSVGTGVNQPQHF
v_call: TRBV29-1
j_call: TRBJ1-5

cdr3_aa: CASSLSPPNQPQHF
v_call: TRBV7-2
j_call: TRBJ1-5

cdr3_aa: CASSRPGRGKGNEQFF
v_call: TRBV6-5
j_call: TRBJ2-1

cdr3_aa: CSARDQGTGALTEQYF
v_call: TRBV20-1
j_call: TRBJ2-7

cdr3_aa: CASSRGTGELFF
v_call: TRBV28
j_call: TRBJ2-2

cdr3_aa: CASSLLAGGLSEQFF
v_call: TRBV12-3/TRBV12-4
j_call: TRBJ2-1

cdr3_aa: CASSQAGLPPLHF
v_call: TRBV4-1
j_call: TRBJ1-6

cdr3_aa: CASSIGGWQPQHF
v_call: TRBV19
j_call: TRBJ1-5

cdr3_aa: CASSGTSSYNEQFF
v_call: TRBV6-4
j_call: TRBJ2-1

cdr3_aa: CASSQDPMGTANQPQHF
v_call: TRBV4-2
j_call: TRBJ1-5

cdr3_aa: CASSLLILDGYTF
v_call: TRBV7-2
j_call: TRBJ1-2

cdr3_aa: CASSLAGDIANYEQYF
v_call: TRBV7-9
j_call: TRBJ2-7